This record covers a single T cell receptor (beta chain). Its antigen is unknown. The data belong to a study of cytomegalovirus exposure and HLA in healthy donors. The CDR3 totals 16 residues. Germline CDR1 is MDHEN and CDR2 is SYDVKM. V lost 3 bases, J lost 5 bases, and 19 bases lay in between. Primers included in the PCR were 60 Vbeta and 13 Jbeta primers. Using immunoSEQ multiplex PCR, the repertoire was profiled, and TCRdb retains in-frame clones only, with some absent. This sample yields roughly 150,000 clones, of which 78% are seen a single time; 7% belongs to the top ten. Study results and caveats: HLA-A and HLA-B allele assignments for most subjects were reportedly predicted accurately using TCR beta sequences.

Sequencing input: PBMCs. This receptor was obtained from a woman in her forties in good health and CMV-seropositive. This chain links TRBV28 with TRBJ2-5; the D gene is possibly TRBD2 (7 bases). CDR3 DNA: TGTGCCAGCAGTTTCTTGGGGGGGCGCCGAAAGGAGACCCAGTACTTC. It encodes CASSFLGGRRKETQYF.